A single sample gave rise to the 24 T cell receptor beta chains below, sequenced in a study of T cell changes during pregnancy in multiple sclerosis. The method was immunoSEQ multiplex PCR; TCRdb's version includes in-frame clones alone and lacks a portion of them. This table holds roughly 80,000 clones, about 91% found once. The sequencing here drew on peripheral blood, taken before pregnancy. The receptors were gathered from a female donor with multiple sclerosis, enrolled in a pregnancy study.

The chain recombines TRBV6-1 with TRBJ2-7, with a weak D call TRBD1 (5 bases). This CDR3 has 12 residues. Trimming left V 4 bases short and J 4 bases short, with 8 bases between. Germline CDR1 reads MNHNS; CDR2 reads SASEGT. This CDR3 reads CASSGNRYEQYF. Written as DNA, the CDR3 is TGTGCCAGCAGTGGAAACAGGTACGAGCAGTACTTC.

The chain has TRBV14 and TRBJ2-6; 10 bases are a match to TRBD1. Germline V gene data show CDR1 as SGHDN and CDR2 as FVKESK. The CDR3 is 20 amino acids. V gave up 0 bases and J gave up 3 bases; unmatched junction bases: 11. CDR3 DNA sequence: TGTGCCAGCAGCCAAGATAGTTGGACAGGGGGATCCGGTGGGGCCAACGTCCTGACTTTC. It specifies CASSQDSWTGGSGGANVLTF.

The rearrangement joins TRBV4-3 to TRBJ2-5; 8 bases fit TRBD2. Germline CDR1 is LGHNA and CDR2 is YSLEER. Trimming removed 2 bases from V and 2 bases from J; junction bases left unmatched: 4. There are 15 residues in the CDR3. The CDR3 DNA follows: TGCGCCAGCAGCCAAAGCGGGAGCTGGCAAGAGACCCAGTACTTC. Protein sequence: CASSQSGSWQETQYF.

This chain joins TRBV20-1 and TRBJ2-7; D not certain. There are 11 residues in the CDR3. V lost 3 bases to trimming and J lost 6 bases, with 9 bases between them. The germline CDR1 and CDR2 sequences are DFQATT and SNEGSKA (reference sequence). CDR3 coding DNA: TGCAGTGCTAGGAAATCGGGCGAGCAGTACTTC. Encoded protein: CSARKSGEQYF.

This chain joins TRBV18 and TRBJ2-1; TRBD2 is a possible D gene (5 bases). V lost 2 bases and J lost 9, with 14 bases in between. The V gene's germline CDR1 is KGHSH and CDR2 LQKENI. This CDR3 has 14 amino acids. CDR3 residues: CASSPVGEVGEQFF. CDR3 bases: TGTGCCAGCTCACCAGTGGGAGAGGTAGGTGAGCAGTTCTTC.

The V gene is TRBV5-5, the J gene TRBJ1-1, with D tentatively TRBD1 (6 bases). CDR1 is SGHKS, CDR2 YYEKEE, per germline (reference sequence). The CDR3 has 15 residues. V dropped 3 bases and J dropped 0 bases, with 12 bases sitting between them. The CDR3 DNA follows: TGTGCCAGCAGCTCCCACACAGGGTTGAACACTGAAGCTTTCTTT. The encoded protein is CASSSHTGLNTEAFF. Supplemented by reference TRBV5-5 and TRBJ1-1, the full variable domain reads DAGVTQSPTHLIKTRGQQVTLRCSPISGHKSVSWYQQVLGQGPQFIFQYYEKEERGRGNFPDRFSARQFPNYSSELNVNALLLGDSALYLCASSSHTGLNTEAFFGQGTRLTVV.

The chain combines TRBV2 with TRBJ1-2, with D maybe TRBD1 (5 bases). Germline V gives CDR1 SNHLY, CDR2 FYNNEI. V was trimmed by 7 bases and J by 7 bases, leaving 16 bases between them. CDR3 size: 13 residues. The CDR3 nucleotides are TGTGCCAGCAACCGTGGGACGGGAGGTGGCTACACCTTC. Encoded protein: CASNRGTGGGYTF.

The rearrangement uses TRBV28 and TRBJ2-7, with D hard to call. The CDR3 is made up of 15 amino acids. Germline-derived CDR1 and CDR2 are MDHEN and SYDVKM. Trimming removed 5 bases from V and 3 bases from J, with 17 bases in between. The CDR3 protein is CASSPIPPPIYEQYF. DNA for the CDR3: TGTGCCAGCAGTCCCATCCCTCCCCCTATCTACGAGCAGTACTTC.

The chain links TRBV28 to TRBJ2-5; tentative D call: TRBD1 (7 bases). The CDR3 is 14 residues long. The germline V gene encodes CDR1 MDHEN and CDR2 SYDVKM. V lost 3 bases and J lost 5, with 13 bases in between. In nucleotides, the CDR3 is TGTGCCAGCAGTTTGTCGGCAGGGGGGGAGACCCAGTACTTC. It codes for CASSLSAGGETQYF.

The J gene is TRBJ2-5, the V gene TRBV19; maybe TRBD2 (6 bases). This CDR3 is 13 amino acids long. The germline V gene encodes CDR1 LNHDA and CDR2 SQIVND (reference sequence). V was clipped by 5 bases and J by 1 base, with 8 bases between them. For the CDR3, the DNA is TGTGCCAGTAGTCCGGGGGTCCAAGAGACCCAGTACTTC. This encodes CASSPGVQETQYF.

The chain couples TRBV7-8 to TRBJ2-7; D possibly corresponds to TRBD1 (5 bases). Germline V gene data show CDR1 as SGHVS and CDR2 as FQNEAQ. The CDR3 consists of 15 residues. V dropped 4 bases and J dropped 0 bases, with 13 bases sitting between them. The CDR3 spells CASSSDRTSSYEQYF. CDR3 in DNA: TGTGCCAGCAGCTCCGACAGAACGTCCTCCTACGAGCAGTACTTC.

DNA for the CDR3: TGTGCCACCCGGTGGGGCCAGGGGGCTAATGAAAAACTGTTTTTT. Translation gives CATRWGQGANEKLFF. The gene calls are TRBV19 and TRBJ1-4; 7 nucleotides align to TRBD1. The V and J ends lost 10 bases and 3 bases, in that order; junction bases with no gene match: 11. The germline CDR1 and CDR2 sequences are LNHDA and SQIVND (reference sequence). This CDR3 is built from 15 residues.

The V and J genes are TRBV28 and TRBJ1-1; D gene ambiguous. Between the trimmed V and J ends, which lost 3 bases and 8 bases, there was a span of 7 bases. CDR3 length: 11 residues. The germline gives CDR1 MDHEN, CDR2 SYDVKM. The DNA for the CDR3 is TGTGCCAGCAGTTTCAGTGTCGAAGCTTTCTTT. It translates to CASSFSVEAFF.

The chain recombines TRBV6-6 with TRBJ2-7; the match to TRBD2 covers 8 bases. This CDR3 spans 16 amino acids. V trimming: 2 bases; J trimming: 0 bases; junction bases outside the gene matches: 6. Germline V gives CDR1 MNHNY, CDR2 SVGAGI (reference sequence). The CDR3 loop is CASSYLSSGFSYEQYF. CDR3 DNA sequence: TGTGCCAGCAGTTACCTCTCTAGCGGGTTCTCCTACGAGCAGTACTTC.

J is TRBJ2-1 and V is TRBV28; D unclear. Germline V gene data show CDR1 as MDHEN and CDR2 as SYDVKM. Trimming removed 6 bases from V and 6 bases from J, with 15 bases in between. The CDR3 sequence is 14 residues long. CDR3 protein: CASRPNMTGNEQFF. The CDR3 DNA reads as TGTGCCAGCAGGCCAAACATGACGGGCAATGAGCAGTTCTTC.

The chain links TRBV27 to TRBJ2-2; 12 bases match TRBD2. Germline CDR1 is MNHEY and CDR2 is SMNVEV (reference sequence). This CDR3 has 15 residues. The V segment lost 6 bases and the J segment 5 bases; nucleotides outside the gene matches: 4. The CDR3: CASSGLAGRTGELFF. The DNA for the CDR3 is TGTGCCAGCAGCGGACTAGCGGGAAGGACCGGGGAGCTGTTTTTT.

The V gene is TRBV6-5, the J gene TRBJ2-3; a possible D gene is TRBD1 (6 bases). The CDR3 runs to 13 residues. Germline assignment: CDR1 MNHEY and CDR2 SVGAGI. Trimming took 6 bases from V and 6 from J, leaving 13 bases between them. In nucleotides, the CDR3 is TGTGCCAGCAGAACCGGGACAAGTGATACGCAGTATTTT. Protein: CASRTGTSDTQYF.

J is TRBJ1-2 and V is TRBV9, with 12 positions matching TRBD1. The CDR3 is 15 amino acids. The V gene end was trimmed by 3 bases and the J gene end by 10 bases; junction bases not matched to a gene: 10. The V gene's germline CDR1 is SGDLS and CDR2 YYNGEE. The CDR3 DNA sequence: TGTGCCAGCAGCGCTCCCGTCGGGACAGGGGGCCTCTACACCTTC. Protein: CASSAPVGTGGLYTF. The variable domain in full, with the rest retrieved from reference TRBV9 and TRBJ1-2, is DSGVTQTPKHLITATGQRVTLRCSPRSGDLSVYWYQQSLDQGLQFLIQYYNGEERAKGNILERFSAQQFPDLHSELNLSSLELGDSALYFCASSAPVGTGGLYTFGSGTRLTVV.

The V and J genes are TRBV27 and TRBJ2-7; D not certain. This CDR3 has 11 amino acids. CDR1 MNHEY and CDR2 SMNVEV come from the germline V gene (reference sequence). With 2 bases removed from V and 6 bases from J, the gap between germline ends came to 5 bases. CDR3 bases: TGTGCCAGCAGTTTAGCCGGCGAGCAGTACTTC. It is translated as CASSLAGEQYF.

The V call is TRBV5-1, the J call TRBJ2-1; weak D call: TRBD2 (6 bases). The CDR3 consists of 15 residues. Germline assignment: CDR1 SGHRS and CDR2 YFSETQ. The germline V and J ends were trimmed by 0 bases and 4 bases, with 11 bases remaining between them. This CDR3 reads CASSLGRDEYNEQFF. The CDR3 coding sequence is TGCGCCAGCAGCTTGGGGCGGGATGAGTACAATGAGCAGTTCTTC.

The table lists this clone with a few counts. The rearrangement joins TRBV28 to TRBJ2-7; a weak D match, TRBD2 (6 bases). V lost 3 bases and J lost 1, with 10 bases in between. This CDR3 region has 14 residues. The V gene's germline CDR1 is MDHEN and CDR2 SYDVKM. CDR3 bases: TGTGCCAGCAGTTTCGAACTAGCATCCTACGAGCAGTACTTC. Amino acid sequence: CASSFELASYEQYF.

The rearrangement joins TRBV5-1 to TRBJ2-3; tentatively, D is TRBD2 (5 bases). The CDR3 sequence is 14 residues long. V lost 6 bases to trimming and J lost 2 bases, with 13 bases between them. Germline-derived CDR1 and CDR2 are SGHRS and YFSETQ. CDR3 protein: CASTQAGLTDTQYF. As DNA, the CDR3 is TGCGCCAGCACTCAGGCAGGACTCACAGATACGCAGTATTTT.

The chain carries TRBV9 and TRBJ2-3; 16 bases agree with TRBD2. The CDR3 loop spans 19 amino acids. Trimming at V came to 3 bases and at J to 6 bases, leaving 13 bases not matched to a gene. Germline lookup yields CDR1 SGDLS and CDR2 YYNGEE. CDR3 amino acids: CASSAGTSGRAPAGDTQYF. As DNA, the CDR3 is TGTGCCAGCAGCGCCGGGACTAGCGGGAGGGCTCCAGCGGGGGATACGCAGTATTTT.

This chain uses TRBV6-5 with TRBJ2-7, with TRBD1 matching over 8 bases. V gave up 5 bases and J gave up 5 bases; unmatched junction bases: 11. The CDR3 covers 15 residues. Germline values: CDR1 MNHEY, CDR2 SVGAGI. CDR3 nucleotide sequence: TGTGCCAGCAGTGCCCAGGGGGCGCATGAAGACGAGCAGTACTTC. It translates to CASSAQGAHEDEQYF.